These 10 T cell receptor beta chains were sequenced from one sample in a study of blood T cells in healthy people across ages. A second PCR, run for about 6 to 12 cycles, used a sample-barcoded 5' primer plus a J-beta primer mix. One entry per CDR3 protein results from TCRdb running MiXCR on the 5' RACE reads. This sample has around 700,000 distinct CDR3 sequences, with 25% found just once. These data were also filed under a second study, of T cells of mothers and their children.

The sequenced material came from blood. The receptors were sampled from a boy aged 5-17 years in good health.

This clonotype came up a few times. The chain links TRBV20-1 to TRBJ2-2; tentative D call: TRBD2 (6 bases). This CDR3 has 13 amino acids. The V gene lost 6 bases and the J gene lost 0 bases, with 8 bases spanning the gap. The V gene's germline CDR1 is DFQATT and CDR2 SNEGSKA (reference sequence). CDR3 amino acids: CSARRANTGELFF. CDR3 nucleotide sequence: TGCAGTGCCCGGAGGGCGAACACCGGGGAGCTGTTTTTT.

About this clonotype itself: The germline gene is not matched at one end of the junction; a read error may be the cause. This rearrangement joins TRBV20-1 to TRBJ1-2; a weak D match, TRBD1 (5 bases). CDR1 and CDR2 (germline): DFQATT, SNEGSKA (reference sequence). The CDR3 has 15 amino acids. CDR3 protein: CSARESGPLLYGYIF. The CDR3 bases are TGCAGTGCTAGGGAATCGGGACCTCTACTTTATGGCTACATCTTC.

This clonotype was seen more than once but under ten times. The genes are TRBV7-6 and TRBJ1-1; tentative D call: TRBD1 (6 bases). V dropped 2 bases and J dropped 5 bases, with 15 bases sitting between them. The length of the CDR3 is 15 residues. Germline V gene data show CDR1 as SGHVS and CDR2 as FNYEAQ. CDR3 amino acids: CASSLSPQGKTEAFF. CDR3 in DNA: TGTGCCAGCAGCTTATCCCCACAGGGTAAAACTGAAGCTTTCTTT.

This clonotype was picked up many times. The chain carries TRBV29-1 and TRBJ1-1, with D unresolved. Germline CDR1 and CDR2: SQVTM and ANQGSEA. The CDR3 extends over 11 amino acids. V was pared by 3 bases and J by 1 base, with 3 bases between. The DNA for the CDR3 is TGCAGCGTTGAGGAGAACACTGAAGCTTTCTTT. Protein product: CSVEENTEAFF.

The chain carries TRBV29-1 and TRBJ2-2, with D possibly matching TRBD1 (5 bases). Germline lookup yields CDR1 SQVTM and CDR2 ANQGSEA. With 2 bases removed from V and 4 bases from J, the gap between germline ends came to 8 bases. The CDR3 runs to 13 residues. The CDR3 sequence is CSVERQTTGELFF. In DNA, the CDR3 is TGCAGCGTTGAAAGACAGACCACCGGGGAGCTGTTTTTT.

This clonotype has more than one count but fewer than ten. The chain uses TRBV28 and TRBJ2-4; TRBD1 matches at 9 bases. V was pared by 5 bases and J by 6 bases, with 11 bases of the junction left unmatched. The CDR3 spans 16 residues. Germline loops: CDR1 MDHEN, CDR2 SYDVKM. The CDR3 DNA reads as TGTGCCAGCAGTCCTCCGGACAGGGGAAGTGGAAACATTCAGTACTTC. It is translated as CASSPPDRGSGNIQYF. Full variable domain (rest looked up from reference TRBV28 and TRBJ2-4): DVKVTQSSRYLVKRTGEKVFLECVQDMDHENMFWYRQDPGLGLRLIYFSYDVKMKEKGDIPEGYSVSREKKERFSLILESASTNQTSMYLCASSPPDRGSGNIQYFGAGTRLSVL.

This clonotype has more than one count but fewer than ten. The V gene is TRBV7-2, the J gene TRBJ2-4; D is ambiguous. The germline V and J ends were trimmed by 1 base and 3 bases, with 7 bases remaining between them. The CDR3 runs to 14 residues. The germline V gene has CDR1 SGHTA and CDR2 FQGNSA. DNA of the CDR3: TGTGCCAGCAGCTTAGACCCGGGCAAAAACATTCAGTACTTC. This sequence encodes CASSLDPGKNIQYF.

CDR3 residues: CASSSSLFGGRQFF. CDR3 DNA: TGTGCCAGCAGTTCCTCCCTTTTTGGCGGTCGGCAGTTCTTC. The chain links TRBV28 to TRBJ2-7; D uncertain. The end of the DNA is better explained by TRBJ2-1, so the J call may be wrong. The CDR3 runs 14 residues. Germline-derived CDR1 and CDR2 are MDHEN and SYDVKM.

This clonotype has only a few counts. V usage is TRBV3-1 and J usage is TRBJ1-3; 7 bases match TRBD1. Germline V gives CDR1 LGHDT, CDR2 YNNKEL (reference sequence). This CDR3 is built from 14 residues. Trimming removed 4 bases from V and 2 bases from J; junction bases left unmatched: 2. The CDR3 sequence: CASSRRGPGNTIYF. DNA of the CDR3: TGTGCCAGCAGCCGGAGGGGGCCTGGAAACACCATATATTTT.

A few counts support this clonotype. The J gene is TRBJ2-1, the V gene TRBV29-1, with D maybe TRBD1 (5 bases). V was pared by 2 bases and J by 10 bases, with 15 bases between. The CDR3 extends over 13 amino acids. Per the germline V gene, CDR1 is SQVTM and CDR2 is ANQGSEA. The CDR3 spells CSVEILKGAEQFF. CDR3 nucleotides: TGCAGCGTTGAAATCCTAAAAGGGGCGGAGCAGTTCTTC.